These 16 T cell receptor beta chains came from one sample sequenced in a study of blood T cell repertoires in COVID-19. Clones were sequenced by immunoSEQ multiplex PCR, and TCRdb holds only the in-frame ones, with some missing. This table holds 150,000 or so clones, about four fifths found once. The sequenced material came from peripheral blood. These receptors were taken from a human donor with acute or convalescent COVID-19. The donor label of this sample is uncertain.

The chain couples TRBV5-1 to TRBJ1-1; 7 bases match TRBD1. Germline V gene lookup returns CDR1 SGHRS and CDR2 YFSETQ. The CDR3 contains 18 residues. The J segment lost 1 base and the V segment lost 1 base, leaving 13 bases of the junction unmatched. The CDR3 DNA is TGCGCCAGCAGCTTGAGGGAACTACAGGGGCGTTCGAACACTGAAGCTTTCTTT. Residues: CASSLRELQGRSNTEAFF.

This chain connects TRBV5-1 to TRBJ1-1; D uncertain. V was clipped by 1 base and J by 5 bases, with 15 bases between them. This CDR3 spans 15 amino acids. Germline V gene data show CDR1 as SGHRS and CDR2 as YFSETQ. The CDR3 protein is CASSLSGDPGTEAFF. CDR3 in DNA: TGCGCCAGCAGCTTGTCGGGAGACCCGGGGACTGAAGCTTTCTTT. The full variable domain, in which reference TRBV5-1 and TRBJ1-1 provide the parts outside the CDR3, is KAGVTQTPRYLIKTRGQQVTLSCSPISGHRSVSWYQQTPGQGLQFLFEYFSETQRNKGNFPGRFSGRQFSNSRSEMNVSTLELGDSALYLCASSLSGDPGTEAFFGQGTRLTVV.

The chain joins TRBV7-8 to TRBJ2-7, with TRBD1 matching over 7 bases. The CDR3 totals 13 residues. CDR1 and CDR2 (germline): SGHVS, FQNEAQ. Losses at the gene ends were 4 bases for V and 6 bases for J; bases not matched to a gene: 6. This CDR3 is CASSSTGEGEQYF. Here the CDR3 DNA reads TGTGCCAGCAGCTCAACAGGGGAAGGCGAGCAGTACTTC.

V gene TRBV27 combines with J gene TRBJ1-5; D not certain. The CDR3 is 13 residues long. Germline CDR1 MNHEY, CDR2 SMNVEV (reference sequence). Deletions cut 5 bases from V and 5 bases from J, with 10 bases between. The CDR3 nucleotides are TGTGCCAGCAGTATAAGACGGGATCAGCCCCAGCATTTT. It specifies CASSIRRDQPQHF.

J is TRBJ1-2 and V is TRBV29-1; TRBD1 aligns across 7 bases. V was clipped by 4 bases and J by 6 bases; unmatched bases: 5. CDR3 length: 12 amino acids. Germline assignment: CDR1 SQVTM and CDR2 ANQGSEA. Here the CDR3 DNA reads TGCAGCGTTGTGAGGACAGGCAATGGCTACACCTTC. Translated: CSVVRTGNGYTF.

The V call is TRBV6-2 or TRBV6-3, the J call TRBJ2-7; D gene unclear. Germline assignment: CDR1 MNHEY and CDR2 SVGEGT. The CDR3 loop spans 16 amino acids. V was cut by 0 bases and J by 3 bases, with 15 bases left in between. CDR3 amino acids: CASSYSTLGDYYEQYF. The CDR3 nucleotides are TGTGCCAGCAGTTACTCGACTTTAGGAGATTACTACGAGCAGTACTTC.

The CDR3: CASSLQGSNTEAFF. CDR3 sequence (DNA): TGTGCCAGCAGTTTGCAGGGTTCGAACACTGAAGCTTTCTTT. The chain recombines TRBV27 with TRBJ1-1; a possible D gene is TRBD1 (5 bases). The CDR3 has 14 amino acids. V shed 3 bases and J shed 1 base, with 9 bases lying between them. From germline, CDR1 is MNHEY and CDR2 SMNVEV (reference sequence).

In this sample, this clone turned up once. The chain uses TRBV12-3 or TRBV12-4 and TRBJ2-7, with D maybe TRBD2 (5 bases). This CDR3 has 13 amino acids. Trimming took 5 bases from V and 1 from J, leaving 9 bases between them. DNA for the CDR3: TGTGCCAGCAGTGAGGGCACATCCTACGAGCAGTACTTC. Translating gives CASSEGTSYEQYF.

J is TRBJ1-5 and V is TRBV6-5; 8 positions agree with TRBD1. This CDR3 contains 15 residues. V dropped 4 bases and J dropped 1; count of bases not matched to a gene: 3. Germline lookup yields CDR1 MNHEY and CDR2 SVGAGI. CDR3 protein: CASSFDRGSNQPQHF. DNA for the CDR3: TGTGCCAGCAGTTTCGACAGGGGCAGCAATCAGCCCCAGCATTTT.

J is TRBJ1-4 and V is TRBV6-5; D not resolved. Germline CDR1 MNHEY, CDR2 SVGAGI. CDR3 size: 16 residues. Trimming shortened V by 0 bases and J by 10 bases, and 18 bases separated the two germline ends. CDR3 amino acids: CASSYSIGKGGRKLFF. CDR3 bases: TGTGCCAGCAGTTACTCGATCGGGAAGGGTGGGAGAAAACTGTTTTTT.

J is TRBJ1-2 and V is TRBV5-1, with 9 bases identical to TRBD1. With V trimmed by 3 bases and J by 4 bases, 7 bases remained unmatched. CDR1 and CDR2 from the germline V gene are SGHRS and YFSETQ. The CDR3 loop spans 15 amino acids. CDR3 region: CASSWGDREAYGYTF. DNA for the CDR3: TGCGCCAGCAGCTGGGGGGACAGGGAGGCCTATGGCTACACCTTC. The full variable domain, in which reference TRBV5-1 and TRBJ1-2 provide the parts outside the CDR3, is KAGVTQTPRYLIKTRGQQVTLSCSPISGHRSVSWYQQTPGQGLQFLFEYFSETQRNKGNFPGRFSGRQFSNSRSEMNVSTLELGDSALYLCASSWGDREAYGYTFGSGTRLTVV.

The V gene is TRBV6-5, the J gene TRBJ2-5; 8 bases align to TRBD1. Germline trimming cut 6 bases from V and 5 bases from J; bases unmatched to any gene: 11. The length of the CDR3 is 15 residues. Germline loops: CDR1 MNHEY, CDR2 SVGAGI. CDR3 sequence (DNA): TGTGCCAGCAGCCCCCTTCAGGGGGCAGAGGAGACCCAGTACTTC. This gives the protein CASSPLQGAEETQYF.

This clone was seen once. The chain carries TRBV30 and TRBJ1-5; D is possibly TRBD1 (5 bases). The V gene's germline CDR1 is GTSNPN and CDR2 SVGIG (reference sequence). V was pared by 1 base and J by 3 bases, with 10 bases between. This CDR3 spans 14 amino acids. The CDR3 nucleotides read TGTGCCTGGAGTGGAGAACAGGTCAATCAGCCCCAGCATTTT. As protein: CAWSGEQVNQPQHF.

The J gene is TRBJ1-5, the V gene TRBV20-1, with TRBD1 matching 8 bases. The V gene's germline CDR1 is DFQATT and CDR2 SNEGSKA (reference sequence). V was pared by 3 bases and J by 6 bases, with 7 bases of the junction left unmatched. There are 14 residues in the CDR3. CDR3 sequence reads: CSASSDRGGQPQHF. CDR3 sequence (DNA): TGCAGTGCTAGTTCCGACAGGGGAGGTCAGCCCCAGCATTTT.

The chain employs TRBV7-2 and TRBJ1-6; D call uncertain. This CDR3 region has 16 residues. The V and J ends lost 4 bases and 5 bases respectively, with 15 bases between them. Germline CDR1 SGHTA, CDR2 FQGNSA. The chain's CDR3 is CASSSPGVLDNSPLHF. DNA for the CDR3: TGTGCCAGCAGCTCTCCGGGAGTTCTAGATAATTCACCCCTCCACTTT.

The rearrangement links TRBV5-1 to TRBJ1-6; D is perhaps TRBD1 (5 bases). Germline CDR1 and CDR2: SGHRS and YFSETQ. This CDR3 has 16 amino acids. V was clipped by 3 bases and J by 6 bases, with 16 bases between them. The CDR3 reads CASSSTQGLINSPLHF. The CDR3 DNA follows: TGCGCCAGCAGCTCGACGCAGGGACTGATTAATTCACCCCTCCACTTT.